This TCR beta chain was obtained from a study of blood T cell repertoires in COVID-19. Study-level background: Researchers got acute and convalescent COVID-19 samples from the United States, Italy and Spain.

Seattle-derived patients entered the study during active infection and were followed longitudinally. J was trimmed by 4 bases and V by 3 bases; bases with no gene match: 7. The CDR3 loop spans 15 amino acids. Germline lookup yields CDR1 SGHRS and CDR2 YFSETQ. In the original analysis: Reference gene primer amplification in the assay estimated nucleated cell counts. Clones were read by immunoSEQ multiplex PCR, and TCRdb kept only the in-frame ones, dropping some. D and trimming come from the DNA, and the V and J calls and clone size come from that table. The data hold about 480,000 clones, with approximately 89% observed a single time.

The chain uses TRBV5-1 and TRBJ1-2, with 9 nucleotides matching TRBD1. Source material: peripheral blood. This receptor was obtained from a man between 18 and 35 years old with COVID-19, enrolled during active disease. In DNA, the CDR3 is TGCGCCAGCAGCTGGGACAGGGCGGATTTCTATGGCTACACCTTC. As protein: CASSWDRADFYGYTF.